This T cell receptor (beta chain) originates from a study of OX40 agonist ivuxolimab in advanced cancers. A note on the overall study: The costimulatory receptor OX40 (CD134) was targeted by ivuxolimab, a fully human IgG2 agonistic monoclonal antibody. Patients were allowed to have had prior anti-PD-1, anti-PD-L1 or anti-CTLA-4 therapy, and around two fifths of the dose-escalation patients had been treated with checkpoint inhibitors. Partial responses occurred in three dose-escalation patients: two with cutaneous melanoma and one with hepatocellular carcinoma. Intravenous ivuxolimab was administered to patients every 2 weeks at six dose levels: 0.01, 0.1, 0.3, 1.5, 3 and 10 mg/kg. Among the roughly 52 dose-escalation patients, about 20 had hepatocellular carcinoma, roughly 15 melanoma, 9 renal cell carcinoma and 9 head and neck cancer. Peripheral TCRbeta sequencing aimed to test whether ivuxolimab altered TCR sequence diversity and caused clonal T-cell expansion. In the dose-escalation cohort, roughly 80% of patients were male, and the mean age was about 55 years, with a range of roughly 23 to 85. The paper describes the monotherapy dose-escalation part (N = 52 patients) of the phase I trial of ivuxolimab.

On this clone: Its antigen has not been determined. The sample holds no much larger clone one base away, and base qualities are not on file.

Its CDR3 holds 12 amino acids, cysteine through phenylalanine. Only the CDR3 DNA is retained, 36 bases long and in frame from the first base. V is clipped by 5 bases and J by 1 base, and the sequence between their germline boundaries is 5 bases long. For CDR1 and CDR2, the germline V gene lists LGHNA and YNFKEQ. Results the study describes overall, beyond this receptor: Partial responders in the 0.1-3.0 mg/kg groups had among the lowest normalized peripheral clonal expansion, especially among CD8+ T cells. After ivuxolimab, more expanded clones were found on average in CD8+ T cells than in CD4+ T cells. The antigen specificity of the clonally expanded peripheral T cells was not determined. At doses of 0.1 to 3.0 mg/kg, clonal expansion of both CD4+ and CD8+ blood T cells was observed from baseline to week 6. Low levels of normalized T-cell clonal expansion were also seen in some patients who did not respond.

Genomic DNA was isolated from the sorted cells so that the TCRbeta CDR3 region could be sequenced. The immunoSEQ Assay was used for sequencing of TCRbeta CDR3 regions. The immuneACCESS repertoire file appears here via TCRdb, limited to in-frame rearrangements. These files lack a portion of the clones; in checked studies, under half of the deficit traces to unresolved V genes, and the cause of the others is not known. The sample records 50,000 to 65,000 clones, 81% of which are singletons. The ten top clones hold roughly 1% of the sample. The trial excluded patients who had a history of autoimmune disease or were on systemic immunosuppression. Peripheral blood for TCR sequencing was drawn from every dose cohort at baseline, at cycle 4 day 1 and at cycle 7 day 1. The samples were drawn from a first-in-human, open-label, multicenter phase I dose-escalation trial of ivuxolimab. Adults with locally advanced or metastatic melanoma, renal cell, hepatocellular, or head and neck squamous cell carcinoma were enrolled in the trial. Before TCR sequencing, CD4+ T cells and CD8+ T cells from peripheral blood were sorted into separate populations.

The rearranged chain carries TRBV4-2 and TRBJ1-2, with the D gene uncertain. This clonotype originated in an adult with an advanced solid tumor such as melanoma, head and neck, liver or kidney cancer. Source: CD4+ or CD8+ T cells sorted from blood, taken in a trial of the OX40 agonist ivuxolimab. Here is the DNA: TGTGCCAGCAGCAGGATTAACTATGGCTACACCTTC. Its amino acids are CASSRINYGYTF.